This T cell receptor beta chain was recorded in a study of cytomegalovirus exposure and HLA in healthy donors. Study summary: In a previous analysis, 95 million to 130 million unique TCR beta sequences were found from roughly 180 million T cells. Whole-study results and caveats: Rare sequences made up most TCRs, while some public TCRs were found in many donors.

For this clone: The antigen is not known.

The PCR used 60 Vbeta and 13 Jbeta primers. Repertoires were generated with immunoSEQ multiplex PCR, while TCRdb's copy carries only in-frame clones and drops some. The sample contains 150,000 to 200,000 clones, approximately 62% of which appear only once. This CDR3 has 13 residues. Germline V gene sequence: CDR1 SGHTA, CDR2 FQGNSA. V lost 6 bases and J lost 9, with 15 bases in between. Sequencing used PBMCs. The V gene is TRBV7-2, the J gene TRBJ2-1, with D perhaps TRBD2 (5 bases). The source of this sequence is a man in his forties or fifties in good health and CMV-seronegative. CDR3 sequence (DNA): TGTGCCAGCAGTTCTTATATGGAGGCTGAGCAGTTCTTC. This translates into CASSSYMEAEQFF.